The subject of this entry is one TCR beta chain. The record originates from a study of cytotoxic CD8 clonotypes in ibrutinib-treated CLL. Repertoires were generated with immunoSEQ multiplex PCR, while TCRdb's copy carries only in-frame clones and drops some. Of just over 200,000 clones listed, 65% to 80% were seen once; the top ten hold about 6.2%. Germline-derived CDR1 and CDR2 are SGHDT and YYEEEE. This CDR3 comprises 13 residues. With 1 base removed from V and 4 bases from J, the gap between germline ends came to 9 bases. The rearrangement uses TRBV5-6 and TRBJ2-7; D is uncertain. This clonotype was obtained from a human donor with chronic lymphocytic leukemia. The sample consisted of PBMCs, taken after 12 months of ibrutinib treatment. CDR3 amino acids: CASSLSPKYEQYF. CDR3 DNA sequence: TGTGCCAGCAGCTTGAGCCCCAAGTACGAGCAGTACTTC.